This T cell receptor beta chain originates from a study of human T cells and chemical hapten exposure. This clonotype was observed at least ten times. Time point denoted: patch test 2, 6 weeks after DPC sensitization. Treatment meaning: therapeutic diphenylcyclopropenone sensitization with weekly scalp DPC. Total RNA was isolated from whole blood that had not been fractionated. The V and J ends lost 0 bases and 8 bases respectively, with 10 bases between them. This CDR3 contains 13 residues. TCRdb passed the RACE reads through MiXCR, listing each CDR3 protein once. Of under 450,000 distinct CDR3 sequences in the sample, about 6% are singletons; the top ten hold about 5.6%.

The V call is TRBV12-3 or TRBV12-4, the J call TRBJ1-2; D is undetermined. The source is a woman aged 18-29 years with alopecia areata. Some clones in this sample may be carry-over from other donors' samples. This sample comprised whole blood, obtained in connection with sensitization to the hapten diphenylcyclopropenone (DPC). CDR3 sequence (DNA): TGTGCCAGCAGTTTAGCGGGTCTGTGGGGCTACACCTTC. It specifies CASSLAGLWGYTF.